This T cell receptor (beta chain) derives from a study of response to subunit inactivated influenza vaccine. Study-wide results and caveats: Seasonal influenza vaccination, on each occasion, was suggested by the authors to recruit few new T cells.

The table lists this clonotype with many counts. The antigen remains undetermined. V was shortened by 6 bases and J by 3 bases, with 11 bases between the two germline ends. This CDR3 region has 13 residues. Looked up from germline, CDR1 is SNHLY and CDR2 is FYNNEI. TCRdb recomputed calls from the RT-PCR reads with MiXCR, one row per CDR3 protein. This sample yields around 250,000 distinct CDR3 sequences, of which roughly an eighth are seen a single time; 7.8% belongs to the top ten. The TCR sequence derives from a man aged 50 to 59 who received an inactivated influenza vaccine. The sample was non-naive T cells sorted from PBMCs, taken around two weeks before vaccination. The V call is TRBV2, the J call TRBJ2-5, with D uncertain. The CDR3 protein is CASRINHKETQYF. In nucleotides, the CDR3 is TGTGCCAGCAGGATAAACCATAAAGAGACCCAGTACTTC.